This is a list of T cell receptor beta chains from one sample in a study of cytomegalovirus exposure and HLA in healthy donors. Method: immunoSEQ multiplex PCR; TCRdb's copy keeps in-frame clones and lacks some. Here the sample spans roughly 180,000 clones, around 80% being singletons. The sequencing sample was made of PBMCs. The receptors were sampled from a woman aged 50 to 60 in good health and CMV-seropositive. Both conserved end residues are part of each CDR3. D genes are given only for firm matches. The listing skips clone size in some rows; elsewhere it reads once, few, many or a size class.

j_call v_call clone_size d_call cdr3_nt cdr3_aa
TRBJ1-1 TRBV10-3 - - TGTGCCATCAGTGACCAGAACACTGAAGCTTTCTTT CAISDQNTEAFF
TRBJ2-1 TRBV7-2 - TRBD2 TGTGCCAGCAGTTGGACTAGCGGACCCTACAATGAGCAGTTCTTC CASSWTSGPYNEQFF
TRBJ1-6 TRBV14 - - TGTGCCAGCAGCCAAGTAAAGGAGACACCCCTCCACTTT CASSQVKETPLHF
TRBJ2-1 TRBV6-6 - TRBD2 TGTGCCAGCAGCGAGGCGGGGGAGGGTGAGCAGTTCTTC CASSEAGEGEQFF
TRBJ2-7 TRBV2 - - TGTGCCAGCAGTGAGATGGGGCTTCCTTCCTACGAGCAGTACTTC CASSEMGLPSYEQYF
TRBJ2-7 TRBV5-1 once TRBD2 TGCGCCAGCAGCTTGGCCGCGAGCGGGAGGGTTTACTACGAGCAGTACTTC CASSLAASGRVYYEQYF
TRBJ1-2 TRBV30 - - TGTGCCTGGACTATCGGAGGGGGCTACACCTTC CAWTIGGGYTF
TRBJ2-1 TRBV19 - TRBD1 TGTGCCAGTAGTCGGGACAGGGAAGTGCAGTTCTTC CASSRDREVQFF
TRBJ1-5 TRBV19 - - TGTGCCAGTAGGACGGGGAATCAGCCCCAGCATTTT CASRTGNQPQHF
TRBJ1-2 TRBV6-5 - - TGTGCCAGCAGTTACTCGACATCGGGCGGGGCAGCAGGCTACACCTTC CASSYSTSGGAAGYTF
TRBJ2-3 TRBV5-4 - TRBD2 TGTGCCAGCAGCTTACGGGGGGAGGGGAGGACAGATACGCAGTATTTT CASSLRGEGRTDTQYF
TRBJ2-3 TRBV7-2 - TRBD2 TGTGCCAGCAGCTTATATGCTAGCGGGGGGTTCCATTTT CASSLYASGGFHF
TRBJ2-1 TRBV29-1 - TRBD2 TGCAGCGGCGGGGGCTCCTACAATGAGCAGTTCTTC CSGGGSYNEQFF
TRBJ2-7 TRBV7-2 - TRBD2 TGTGCCAGCAGCTTATGGGGAAGGGGAGGGTACGAGCAGTACTTC CASSLWGRGGYEQYF
TRBJ1-5 TRBV15 - - TGTGCCACCAGGGGCAGGGGCAATCAGCCCCAGCATTTT CATRGRGNQPQHF
TRBJ2-7 TRBV27 - TRBD2 TGTGCCAGCAGCGCTATGTACGTTTCGGGACTAGCGGTCGAGCAGTACTTC CASSAMYVSGLAVEQYF
TRBJ2-3 TRBV5-5 - - TGTGCCAGCAGCTTGTTAGGCCGGGCAGATACGCAGTATTTT CASSLLGRADTQYF
TRBJ1-6 TRBV10-3 - - TGTGCCATCAGTGAGTCGGTGGGACCGCGGGGGTCACCCCTCCACTTT CAISESVGPRGSPLHF
TRBJ2-7 TRBV7-2 - TRBD1 TGTGCCAGCAGCTTAGCGGGACAGGGTATCTACGAGCAGTACTTC CASSLAGQGIYEQYF
TRBJ2-7 TRBV5-1 - TRBD2 TGCGCCAGCAGCCCGGACGCTAGCGGGGGCTACGAGCAGTACTTC CASSPDASGGYEQYF
TRBJ2-2 TRBV7-8 few - TGTGCCAGCAGCCCCCCGAGGTGGCGGGGGCCCTCCACCGGGGAGCTGTTTTTT CASSPPRWRGPSTGELFF
TRBJ1-6 TRBV5-1 few TRBD1 TGCGCCAGCAGCTTGGAGCGGGGAGACAGGGGTGCACCCCTCCACTTT CASSLERGDRGAPLHF
TRBJ2-1 TRBV18 - - TGTGCCAGCTCACCCCTCCAGGACAAGGGGAATGAGCAGTTCTTC CASSPLQDKGNEQFF
TRBJ1-4 TRBV7-9 - - TGTGCCAGCAGCAAAGAGATCCTAAGGGGGGAAAAACTGTTTTTT CASSKEILRGEKLFF
TRBJ1-2 TRBV7-3 - - TGTGCCAGCAGCTTAGGGCCAGGGATTGGTAACTATGGCTACACCTTC CASSLGPGIGNYGYTF
TRBJ2-7 TRBV5-1 - - TGCGCCAGCAGCTTGGAAGACAGCTCCTACGAGCAGTACTTC CASSLEDSSYEQYF
TRBJ1-2 TRBV27 - - TGTGCCAGCAGACAAATGGGTGGGGCTTACTATGGCTACACCTTC CASRQMGGAYYGYTF
TRBJ2-2 TRBV2 - - TGTGCCAGCAGTGAAGGTTTCTTCGGGGAGCTGTTTTTT CASSEGFFGELFF
TRBJ2-7 TRBV19 - - TGTGCCAGTAGTACTGAGGAGGGGGCGCGGTACGAGCAGTACTTC CASSTEEGARYEQYF
TRBJ2-7 TRBV6-1 - - TGTGCCAGCAGCCTACAGGGTTCCGGGTACGAGCAGTACTTC CASSLQGSGYEQYF
TRBJ2-7 TRBV5-1 - - TGCGCCAGCAGCTTCGAGGGAAAATACTCCTACGAGCAGTACTTC CASSFEGKYSYEQYF
TRBJ2-3 TRBV27 - TRBD2 TGTGCCAGCACGGCGGGGGGAGCAGATACGCAGTATTTT CASTAGGADTQYF
TRBJ2-5 TRBV15 - - TGTGCCACCAGCCATCCGGGGGACCCCCGGGAGACCCAGTACTTC CATSHPGDPRETQYF
TRBJ1-2 TRBV28 - - TGTGCCAGCAGTTTAATAGGAGACTACACCTTC CASSLIGDYTF
TRBJ2-2 TRBV18 - TRBD2 TGTGCCAGCTCAAAGGGACTAGCGGGCACCGGGGAGCTGTTTTTT CASSKGLAGTGELFF
TRBJ1-5 TRBV7-2 - TRBD1 TGTGCCAGCAGCTTAGTCGGGGGACAGGGCGTTCAGCCCCAGCATTTT CASSLVGGQGVQPQHF
TRBJ2-7 TRBV7-8 - TRBD2 TGTGCCAGCAGCCCAGTTGGGGGGGTCTCCTACGAGCAGTACTTC CASSPVGGVSYEQYF
TRBJ2-5 TRBV30 once TRBD2 TGTGCCTGGACGTTACTAGCGGGAAGAAGAGAGACCCAGTACTTC CAWTLLAGRRETQYF
TRBJ2-1 TRBV2 - - TGTGCCAGCGTTTTGGAGCGGATAAGCTCCTACAATGAGCAGTTCTTC CASVLERISSYNEQFF
TRBJ1-5 TRBV7-9 - - TGTGCCAGCAGCTTAGAAGGGCGGGATCAGCCCCAGCATTTT CASSLEGRDQPQHF
TRBJ2-5 TRBV29-1 - - TGCAGCGTCCGGACAGACCAAGAGACCCAGTACTTC CSVRTDQETQYF
TRBJ2-1 TRBV4-1 - - TGCGCCGGGGAGGTGGGCCTTAGCGGACCGTACAATGAGCAGTTCTTC CAGEVGLSGPYNEQFF
TRBJ2-2 TRBV11-3 - TRBD2 TGTGCCAGCAGCCCGCGGGGGGTTAACACCGGGGAGCTGTTTTTT CASSPRGVNTGELFF
TRBJ2-7 TRBV9 - - TGTGCCAGCAGCGCCGGGACACTCGAGCAGTACTTC CASSAGTLEQYF
TRBJ1-2 TRBV5-6 - TRBD1 TGTGCCAGCAGCTTAAGGACAGGGAAAAGTGGCTACACCTTC CASSLRTGKSGYTF
TRBJ2-1 TRBV7-2 - TRBD2 TGTGCCAGCAGCTTAGGACTAGCGGGGAAAGATGAGCAGTTCTTC CASSLGLAGKDEQFF
TRBJ2-1 TRBV5-1 - - TGCGCCAGCAGCTTGGCTTCAGGGTACAATGAGCAGTTCTTC CASSLASGYNEQFF
TRBJ2-7 TRBV7-3 few - TGTGCCAGCAGCCCAAGCGGCGGCTACGAGCAGTACTTC CASSPSGGYEQYF
TRBJ2-7 TRBV10-2 - TRBD1 TGCGCCAGCAGGACAGGGCCCGAGCAGTACTTC CASRTGPEQYF
TRBJ2-4 TRBV5-4 - - TGTGCCAGCAGCTTGGGCCAGAACAGGGGAGGAAACATTCAGTACTTC CASSLGQNRGGNIQYF
TRBJ1-4 TRBV5-1 - - TGCGCCAGTGGCCTGGCAGGGCTTTATGAAAAACTGTTTTTT CASGLAGLYEKLFF
TRBJ2-1 TRBV2 few - TGTGCCAGCGTTCGGGAGAGTTCTTACAATGAGCAGTTCTTC CASVRESSYNEQFF
TRBJ1-4 TRBV7-9 few - TGTGCCAGCAGCTTAGGGACAGCGAATGAAAAACTGTTTTTT CASSLGTANEKLFF
TRBJ2-3 TRBV25-1 few - TGTGCCAGCAGTGGCGGTCCGGGGGTAGGGCAGTATTTT CASSGGPGVGQYF
TRBJ2-1 TRBV4-3 - TRBD2 TGCGCCAGCAGCCAAAGGGTGATTCTTGGGAGGGACTTCTACAATGAGCAGTTCTTC CASSQRVILGRDFYNEQFF